This T cell receptor (beta chain) comes out of a study of control samples from healthy donors and cancer patients. The CDR3 consists of 11 residues. From germline, CDR1 is DFQATT and CDR2 SNEGSKA (reference sequence). With 5 bases removed from V and 2 bases from J, the gap between germline ends came to 6 bases. Sequencing was performed with immunoSEQ multiplex PCR; in TCRdb, only in-frame clones are kept and a portion is missing. This sample has 130,000 or so clones, with 75% to 95% found just once. The source is a man in his forties in good health. The chain joins TRBV20-1 to TRBJ2-5; the D gene is possibly TRBD2 (5 bases). The specimen sequenced was blood. Written as DNA, the CDR3 is TGCAGTGCTGTAGCGCAAGAGACCCAGTACTTC. Its protein product is CSAVAQETQYF.